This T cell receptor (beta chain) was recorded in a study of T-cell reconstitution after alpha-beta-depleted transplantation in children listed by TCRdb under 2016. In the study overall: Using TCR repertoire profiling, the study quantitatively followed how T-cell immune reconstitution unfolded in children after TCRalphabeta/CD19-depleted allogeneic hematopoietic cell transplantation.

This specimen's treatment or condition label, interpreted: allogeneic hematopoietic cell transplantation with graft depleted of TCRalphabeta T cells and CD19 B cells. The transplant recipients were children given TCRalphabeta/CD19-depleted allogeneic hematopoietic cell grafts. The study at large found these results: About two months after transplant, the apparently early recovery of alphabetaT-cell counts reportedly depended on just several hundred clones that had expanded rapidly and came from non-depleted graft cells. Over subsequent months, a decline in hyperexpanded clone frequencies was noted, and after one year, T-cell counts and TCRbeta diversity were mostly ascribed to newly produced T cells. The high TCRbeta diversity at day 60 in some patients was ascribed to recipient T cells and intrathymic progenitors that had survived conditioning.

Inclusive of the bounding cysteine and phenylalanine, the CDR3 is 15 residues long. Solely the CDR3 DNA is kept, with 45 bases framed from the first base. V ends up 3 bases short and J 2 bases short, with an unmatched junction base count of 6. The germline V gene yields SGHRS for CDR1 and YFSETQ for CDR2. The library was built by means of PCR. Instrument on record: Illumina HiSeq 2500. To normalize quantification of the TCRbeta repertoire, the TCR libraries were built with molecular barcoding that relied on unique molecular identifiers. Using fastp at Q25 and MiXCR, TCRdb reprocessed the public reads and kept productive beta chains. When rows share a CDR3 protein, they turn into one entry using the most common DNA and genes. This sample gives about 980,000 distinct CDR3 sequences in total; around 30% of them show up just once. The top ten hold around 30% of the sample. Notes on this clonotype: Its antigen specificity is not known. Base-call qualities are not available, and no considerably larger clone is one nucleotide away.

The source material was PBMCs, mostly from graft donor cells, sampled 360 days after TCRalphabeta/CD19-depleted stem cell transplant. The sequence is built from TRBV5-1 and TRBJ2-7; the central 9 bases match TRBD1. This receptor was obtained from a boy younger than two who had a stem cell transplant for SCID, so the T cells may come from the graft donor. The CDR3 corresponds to CASSWTGDTTYEQYF. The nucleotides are TGCGCCAGCAGCTGGACAGGGGATACCACCTACGAGCAGTACTTC.